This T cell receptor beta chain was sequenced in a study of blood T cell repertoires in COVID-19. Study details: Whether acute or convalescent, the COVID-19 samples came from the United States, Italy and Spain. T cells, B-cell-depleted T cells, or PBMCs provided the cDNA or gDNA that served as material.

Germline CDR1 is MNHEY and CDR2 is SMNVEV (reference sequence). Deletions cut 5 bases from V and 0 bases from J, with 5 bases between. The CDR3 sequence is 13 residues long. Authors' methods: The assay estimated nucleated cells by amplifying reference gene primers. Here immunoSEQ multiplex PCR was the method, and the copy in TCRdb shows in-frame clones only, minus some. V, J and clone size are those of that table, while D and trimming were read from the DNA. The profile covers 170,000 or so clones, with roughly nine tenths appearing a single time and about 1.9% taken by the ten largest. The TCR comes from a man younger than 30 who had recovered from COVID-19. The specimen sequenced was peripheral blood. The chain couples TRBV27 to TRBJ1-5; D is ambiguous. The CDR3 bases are TGTGCCAGCAGTGAGTTTAGCAATCAGCCCCAGCATTTT. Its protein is CASSEFSNQPQHF.